The clone carrying this T cell receptor beta chain was observed once. Its antigen is not identified. These data belong to a study of T cell responses to AZD1222 COVID-19 vaccine. Regarding the study as a whole: Spike-specific TCR breadth and depth were elevated following two AZD1222 doses. Among the donors, most were white British and more were female, and clonal diversity was possibly underestimated.

The assay was immunoSEQ multiplex PCR, and TCRdb's table has in-frame clones only and misses some. The sample includes some 180,000 clones, roughly 90% of them seen just once. The TCR was taken from an adult who received the AZD1222 COVID-19 vaccine. The specimen was peripheral blood, collected 28 days after the second AZD1222 dose.

The CDR3 bases are TGCGCCAGCAGAGGTCCGATACCGAACACCGGGGAGCTGTTTTTT. Protein product: CASRGPIPNTGELFF. This chain uses TRBV5-1 with TRBJ2-2; D unclear. This CDR3 spans 15 amino acids. Germline CDR1 SGHRS, CDR2 YFSETQ. Trimming removed 5 bases from V and 0 bases from J, with 11 bases in between. Using reference TRBV5-1 and TRBJ2-2 for the parts outside the CDR3, the full variable domain is KAGVTQTPRYLIKTRGQQVTLSCSPISGHRSVSWYQQTPGQGLQFLFEYFSETQRNKGNFPGRFSGRQFSNSRSEMNVSTLELGDSALYLCASRGPIPNTGELFFGEGSRLTVL.